This passage covers 6 T cell receptor beta chains from one sample sequenced in a study of blood T cell repertoires in COVID-19. Produced via immunoSEQ multiplex PCR; TCRdb's table is partial and in-frame only. In the table there are under 250,000 clones, around 89% of which are singletons. Sequenced material: peripheral blood. Receptors originate from a man aged 25-40 years with COVID-19, enrolled during active disease.

The V gene is TRBV20-1, the J gene TRBJ1-3; D gene unclear. V lost 5 bases and J lost 4, with 6 bases in between. The CDR3 has 11 residues. CDR1 is DFQATT and CDR2 is SNEGSKA in the germline V gene (reference sequence). CDR3 coding DNA: TGCAGTGCTCCCACAGGAAACACCATATATTTT. It specifies CSAPTGNTIYF.

The CDR3 nucleotides are TGCGCCAGCAGCCAAGACCCCAGGGCCCTCTCTGGGGCCAACGTCCTGACTTTC. It is translated as CASSQDPRALSGANVLTF. The V and J genes are TRBV4-3 and TRBJ2-6; tentatively, D is TRBD1 (5 bases). Trimming took 0 bases from V and 0 from J, leaving 12 bases between them. In germline, CDR1 is LGHNA, CDR2 YSLEER. The CDR3 loop spans 18 amino acids.

The chain employs TRBV7-9 and TRBJ2-3; 9 positions match TRBD1. J lost 0 bases, V lost 0 bases, and 7 bases had no gene match. The CDR3 totals 18 residues. Germline CDR1 SEHNR, CDR2 FQNEAQ (reference sequence). Here the CDR3 reads CASSLAAGTGLSTDTQYF. Written as DNA, the CDR3 is TGTGCCAGCAGCTTAGCAGCGGGGACAGGGCTTAGCACAGATACGCAGTATTTT.

This chain uses TRBV24-1 with TRBJ2-1; TRBD1 aligns across 8 bases. The CDR3 has 17 residues. V gave up 5 bases and J gave up 6 bases; unmatched junction bases: 14. Germline CDR1 reads KGHDR; CDR2 reads SFDVKD. The CDR3 spells CATSAKLTGGFFNEQFF. CDR3 nucleotides: TGTGCCACCAGTGCCAAACTAACAGGGGGTTTCTTCAATGAGCAGTTCTTC.

V is TRBV4-3 and J is TRBJ2-2; 8 bases align to TRBD2. V lost 4 bases to trimming and J lost 2 bases; unmatched junction nucleotides: 9. Germline V gives CDR1 LGHNA, CDR2 YSLEER. This CDR3 has 17 amino acids. The CDR3: CASSLETLAGNTGELFF. In DNA form, the CDR3 reads TGCGCCAGCAGCCTCGAGACCCTAGCGGGCAACACCGGGGAGCTGTTTTTT.

The chain is built from TRBV28 and TRBJ1-1; a possible D gene is TRBD1 (5 bases). The CDR3 contains 14 residues. Germline-derived CDR1 and CDR2 are MDHEN and SYDVKM. The ends were cut back, 4 bases at V and 0 bases at J, with 9 bases in the middle. The CDR3 loop reads CASSSGALNTEAFF. The DNA for the CDR3 is TGTGCCAGCAGTTCTGGGGCCTTGAACACTGAAGCTTTCTTT.